Shown below are 24 T cell receptor beta chains from a single sample sequenced in a study of T-cell reconstitution after alpha-beta-depleted transplantation in children (dated by TCRdb to about 2016). In the paper's terms, the treatment or condition label means: allogeneic hematopoietic cell transplantation with graft depleted of TCRalphabeta T cells and CD19 B cells. The library was made by PCR. Data came from an Illumina HiSeq 2500. TCR libraries were prepared with molecular barcoding, using unique molecular identifiers to normalize TCRbeta repertoire quantification. TCRdb handled the public reads itself, with Q25 trimming in fastp and clone calling in MiXCR, and kept productive beta chains. Rows matching on CDR3 protein sequence are summarized as one entry with the most common DNA and genes. The sample yields about a million distinct CDR3 sequences; about 29% were counted once. The ten largest make up about 28% of the sample.

Sample: PBMCs, mostly from graft donor cells, taken 360 days after TCRalphabeta/CD19-depleted stem cell transplant. Every receptor here comes from a boy younger than two who had a stem cell transplant for SCID, so the T cells may come from the graft donor.

V usage is TRBV7-9 and J usage is TRBJ2-2; the D is unclear. V lost 1 base and J 14 bases, leaving 14 bases between the germline ends. Germline V gene data show CDR1 as SEHNR and CDR2 as FQNEAQ (reference sequence). CDR3 length equals 13 residues. As DNA, the CDR3 is TGTGCCAGCAGCTTAGTGGCGGTGCAGGAACTGTTTTTT. Its translation: CASSLVAVQELFF.

This clonotype has a handful of counts. The chain joins TRBV12-3 or TRBV12-4 to TRBJ2-7; D possibly matches TRBD1 or TRBD2 (5 bases each). Deletions cut 3 bases from V and 4 bases from J, with 16 bases between. The CDR3 spans 15 residues. In DNA form, the CDR3 reads TGTGCCAGCAGTTTTCTCGGGACGGCAAAATACGAGCAGTACTTC. The encoded protein is CASSFLGTAKYEQYF.

The chain recombines TRBV20-1 with TRBJ2-7; no reliable D call. The CDR3 runs 12 residues. Trimming removed 8 bases from V and 1 base from J, with 12 bases in between. Germline CDR1 and CDR2: DFQATT and SNEGSKA (reference sequence). In nucleotides, the CDR3 is TGCAGTACCCGACCCGCATCCTACGAGCAGTACTTC. Translated, it gives CSTRPASYEQYF.

This clonotype was counted a few times. V usage is TRBV6-5 and J usage is TRBJ2-6; tentatively, D is TRBD1 (6 bases). Germline assignment: CDR1 MNHEY and CDR2 SVGAGI. The V gene lost 7 bases and the J gene lost 12 bases, with 13 bases spanning the gap. This CDR3 spans 12 amino acids. Written as DNA, the CDR3 is TGTGCCAGCACCAATGACAGGACCGTCCTGACTTTC. Its protein is CASTNDRTVLTF.

This clonotype appeared a few times. The chain links TRBV12-3 or TRBV12-4 to TRBJ1-5; D is ambiguous. The germline V and J ends were trimmed by 2 bases and 4 bases, with 15 bases remaining between them. The CDR3 length is 16 residues. CDR3 residues: CASSLSIRRMNQPQHF. In DNA, the CDR3 is TGTGCCAGCAGTTTAAGTATCCGTCGGATGAATCAGCCCCAGCATTTT.

This chain links TRBV12-3 or TRBV12-4 with TRBJ2-1, with unresolved D. Trimming left V 4 bases short and J 0 bases short, with 16 bases between. This CDR3 has 17 residues. CDR3 loop: CASSSSSDWSSYNEQFF. The CDR3, as DNA: TGTGCCAGCAGTTCCTCCTCCGACTGGAGCTCCTACAATGAGCAGTTCTTC.

This clonotype has more than one count but fewer than ten. The rearrangement joins TRBV7-8 to TRBJ2-7; 8 bases align to TRBD2. With V trimmed by 0 bases and J by 0 bases, 4 bases remained unmatched. Germline CDR1 reads SGHVS; CDR2 reads FQNEAQ. The CDR3 is 16 amino acids. The CDR3 coding sequence is TGTGCCAGCAGCTTAGCGGTTAGCGGGGCCTCCTACGAGCAGTACTTC. It is translated as CASSLAVSGASYEQYF.

The rearrangement uses TRBV5-1 and TRBJ2-2; D call uncertain. This CDR3 is built from 15 residues. The V end lost 4 bases, the J end lost 6 bases, and 16 bases lay between the germline ends. CDR1 is SGHRS and CDR2 is YFSETQ in the germline V gene. CDR3 DNA: TGCGCCAGCAGCCCTGTGATCGGGCAGTCCGGGGAGCTGTTTTTT. This encodes CASSPVIGQSGELFF.

This clonotype was seen more than once but under ten times. The genes are TRBV28 and TRBJ1-4, with unresolved D. Germline V gene sequence: CDR1 MDHEN, CDR2 SYDVKM. Between the trimmed V and J ends, which lost 5 bases and 0 bases, there was a span of 7 bases. The CDR3 extends over 14 amino acids. The CDR3 nucleotides are TGTGCCAGCAGTGCAGCCCCAACTAATGAAAAACTGTTTTTT. Encoded protein: CASSAAPTNEKLFF.

The sample holds a few counts of this clonotype. The V gene is TRBV29-1, the J gene TRBJ2-3; D is ambiguous. Trimming took off 8 bases at V and 4 bases at J, with 19 bases between the two ends. CDR3 size: 14 residues. Germline CDR1 SQVTM, CDR2 ANQGSEA. The CDR3 here is CSLGRQVGSDTQYF. The CDR3 DNA is TGCAGCCTCGGGCGCCAGGTTGGTTCAGATACGCAGTATTTT.

This clonotype was counted at least ten times. This chain links TRBV5-1 with TRBJ1-2; 8 bases align to TRBD1. In germline, CDR1 is SGHRS, CDR2 YFSETQ. V lost 2 bases and J lost 4; bases outside the gene matches: 7. This CDR3 region has 15 residues. This CDR3 is CASSFPGQGAYGYTF. The CDR3 region has the DNA TGCGCCAGCAGCTTCCCCGGACAGGGCGCCTATGGCTACACCTTC.

The sample holds a few counts of this clonotype. The gene calls are TRBV18 and TRBJ2-7, with a possible D match to TRBD1 (6 bases). The CDR3 extends over 16 amino acids. Trimming removed 4 bases at V and 1 base at J, with 17 bases between. Looked up from germline, CDR1 is KGHSH and CDR2 is LQKENI. The CDR3 region is CASSRVTGMSSYEQYF. DNA of the CDR3: TGTGCCAGCTCACGGGTTACAGGGATGAGTTCCTACGAGCAGTACTTC.

This clonotype was counted a few times. The rearrangement joins TRBV4-1 to TRBJ2-7, with 8 nucleotides matching TRBD1. The CDR3 is 13 residues long. Per the germline V gene, CDR1 is MGHRA and CDR2 is YSYEKL. The ends lost 5 bases at V and 3 bases at J; junction bases unmatched: 3. The CDR3 DNA sequence: TGCGCCAGCAGCTGGGACAGGTTCTACGAGCAGTACTTC. This sequence encodes CASSWDRFYEQYF.

This clonotype has just a few counts. The V gene is TRBV5-1, the J gene TRBJ1-1, with 7 bases matching TRBD1. The CDR3 contains 18 residues. The germline gives CDR1 SGHRS, CDR2 YFSETQ. V was pared by 3 bases and J by 0 bases, with 14 bases of the junction left unmatched. The CDR3 region has the DNA TGCGCCAGCAGCTCGACCCGTCGGGACAGAGGATTGAACACTGAAGCTTTCTTT. Translated: CASSSTRRDRGLNTEAFF.

This clonotype was recorded many times. The chain has TRBV5-1 and TRBJ2-3; a possible D gene is TRBD2 (6 bases). The CDR3 is 16 residues long. The germline CDR1 and CDR2 sequences are SGHRS and YFSETQ. Trimming removed 4 bases at V and 5 bases at J, with 20 bases between. The CDR3 spells CASSRSLAPYRDTQYF. CDR3 DNA: TGCGCCAGCAGCCGGAGCCTAGCGCCTTACCGAGATACGCAGTATTTT.

The table lists this clonotype with a few counts. V and J are TRBV10-3 and TRBJ2-1; D might be TRBD1 or TRBD2, each matching 5 bases. CDR1 and CDR2 (germline): ENHRY, SYGVKD. V dropped 6 bases and J dropped 6 bases, with 15 bases sitting between them. The CDR3 covers 14 residues. The CDR3 bases are TGTGCCATCAGCCGAGGGGCCCAGCTCAATGAGCAGTTCTTC. Its translation is CAISRGAQLNEQFF.

This clonotype showed up just a few times. V is TRBV11-1 and J is TRBJ2-1; 9 bases fit TRBD2. The V and J ends lost 0 bases and 6 bases, in that order; junction bases with no gene match: 12. CDR1 is SGHAT and CDR2 is FQDESV in the germline V gene (reference sequence). The CDR3 has 18 amino acids. CDR3 amino acids: CASSLAGTSSGGPNEQFF. The CDR3 DNA follows: TGTGCCAGCAGCTTAGCAGGTACTTCGAGCGGGGGGCCCAATGAGCAGTTCTTC.

This clonotype has just a few counts. The chain joins TRBV7-8 to TRBJ1-4; D is unclear. The germline V and J ends were trimmed by 1 base and 7 bases, with 10 bases remaining between them. Germline CDR1 SGHVS, CDR2 FQNEAQ. The CDR3 is 14 residues long. Here the CDR3 reads CASSLGGPGEKLFF. In DNA, the CDR3 is TGTGCCAGCAGCTTAGGAGGACCCGGTGAAAAACTGTTTTTT.

This rearrangement joins TRBV15 to TRBJ2-2, with a possible D match to TRBD2 (5 bases). Looked up from germline, CDR1 is LNHNV and CDR2 is YYDKDF (reference sequence). V was shortened by 0 bases and J by 4 bases, with 12 bases between the two germline ends. This CDR3 comprises 16 residues. Written as DNA, the CDR3 is TGTGCCACCAGCAGAGATTCGGCGGGCCTCACCGGGGAGCTGTTTTTT. Encoded protein: CATSRDSAGLTGELFF.

This clonotype was seen repeatedly, ten times or more. The chain recombines TRBV5-1 with TRBJ1-1; D is uncertain. The germline CDR1 and CDR2 sequences are SGHRS and YFSETQ. V was trimmed by 0 bases and J by 0 bases, leaving 9 bases between them. CDR3 length: 15 amino acids. The CDR3: CASSLAGQMNTEAFF. DNA of the CDR3: TGCGCCAGCAGCTTGGCCGGGCAGATGAACACTGAAGCTTTCTTT.

V is TRBV4-2 and J is TRBJ2-7; 8 bases map to TRBD2. The germline gives CDR1 LGHNA, CDR2 YNFKEQ. Trimming at V came to 1 base and at J to 2 bases, leaving 7 bases not matched to a gene. This CDR3 spans 16 amino acids. The CDR3 nucleotides are TGTGCCAGCAGCCAAGGCGAGGCGGGGGGACCCTACGAGCAGTACTTC. Its protein is CASSQGEAGGPYEQYF.

The sample holds a few counts of this clonotype. The chain links TRBV28 to TRBJ2-5, with D perhaps TRBD1 or TRBD2 (5 bases each). V lost 2 bases, J lost 7 bases, and 14 bases lay in between. This CDR3 comprises 14 residues. Germline loops: CDR1 MDHEN, CDR2 SYDVKM. The CDR3, as DNA: TGTGCCAGCAGTTTACCCGGGACGGCGGGGACCCAGTACTTC. It specifies CASSLPGTAGTQYF.

The chain uses TRBV25-1 and TRBJ2-3; perhaps TRBD1 as D (5 bases). Trimming stripped 2 bases from V and 2 bases from J, with 17 bases between. Looked up from germline, CDR1 is MGHDK and CDR2 is SYGVNS. CDR3 length: 17 residues. The CDR3 loop is CASSETGRASFTDTQYF. Here the CDR3 DNA reads TGTGCCAGCAGTGAAACAGGCAGAGCCTCTTTCACAGATACGCAGTATTTT.

The rearrangement joins TRBV25-1 to TRBJ2-3, with 13 bases aligning to TRBD2. Germline lookup yields CDR1 MGHDK and CDR2 SYGVNS. J gave up 7 bases and V 5 bases, and 6 bases lay outside the gene matches. The CDR3 extends over 15 amino acids. In nucleotides, the CDR3 is TGTGCCAGCAGTATGGGACTAGCGGGGACCAATACGCAGTATTTT. It yields the protein CASSMGLAGTNTQYF.